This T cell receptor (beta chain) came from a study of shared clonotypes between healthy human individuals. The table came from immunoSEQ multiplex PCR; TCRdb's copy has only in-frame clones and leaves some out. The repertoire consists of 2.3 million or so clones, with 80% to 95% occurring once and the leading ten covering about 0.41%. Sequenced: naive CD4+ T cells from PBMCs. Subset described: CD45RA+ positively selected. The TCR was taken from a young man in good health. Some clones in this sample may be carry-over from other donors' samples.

The CDR3 coding sequence is TGTGCCAGCAGCTTAAAGCTGAGGCGGGAGGGCCACACCGGGGAGCTGTTTTTT. Protein: CASSLKLRREGHTGELFF. The rearrangement links TRBV7-3 to TRBJ2-2, with 9 bases matching TRBD2. The germline V gene has CDR1 SGHTA and CDR2 FQGTGA. This CDR3 comprises 18 residues. Trimming took 1 base from V and 3 from J; bases not matched to a gene: 9.